A few counts support the clone carrying this TCR beta chain. Its target is unknown. Primers used in a second PCR of about 6 to 11 cycles were a sample-barcoded 5' primer and a J-beta primer mix. TCRdb reanalysed the 5' RACE reads using MiXCR and keeps one entry per CDR3 protein. The sample holds hundreds of thousands of distinct CDR3 sequences, over 20% seen once. The CDR3 is made up of 15 amino acids. V was pared by 2 bases and J by 0 bases, with 10 bases between. Germline CDR1 KGHSH, CDR2 LQKENI. This sample was taken from a study of blood T cells in healthy people across ages. Overall study results and limits: Measured against age, TCR beta diversity per million T cells decreased in a roughly linear manner. Strong correlation linked observed beta diversity and percent naive T cells.

This receptor was identified in a man in his 70s in good health. The sample taken for sequencing was blood. This chain connects TRBV18 to TRBJ2-5, with D possibly being TRBD1 (6 bases). CDR3 nucleotide sequence: TGTGCCAGCTCACCAAACAGGGATCACCAAGAGACCCAGTACTTC. As protein: CASSPNRDHQETQYF. The whole variable domain, filled in from reference TRBV18 and TRBJ2-5, reads NAGVMQNPRHLVRRRGQEARLRCSPMKGHSHVYWYRQLPEEGLKFMVYLQKENIIDESGMPKERFSAEFPKEGPSILRIQQVVRGDSAAYFCASSPNRDHQETQYFGPGTRLLVL.